This TCR beta chain comes out of a study of blood T cell repertoires in COVID-19. About the study: The United States, Italy and Spain provided the acute and convalescent COVID-19 samples. PBMCs, B-cell-depleted T cells, or T cells were the source of the cDNA or gDNA that made up the material.

A few counts support this clone. Participants classified as exposed had met a COVID-19 case within 2 weeks before study entry. In the original workflow: It was from reference gene primer amplification that nucleated cell counts were estimated. Sequencing used immunoSEQ multiplex PCR; TCRdb keeps in-frame clones, though not all of them. V and J calls and clone size follow that table, whereas D and trimming were derived from the DNA. The sample shows a few hundred thousand clones, 88% of them seen only once. The CDR3 is 16 amino acids. Germline CDR1 SGHDN, CDR2 FVKESK. V dropped 0 bases and J dropped 3 bases, with 12 bases sitting between them.

The rearrangement links TRBV14 to TRBJ1-3; no clear D gene. This receptor was obtained from a woman in her thirties who had been exposed to COVID-19. The sequencing input was PBMCs or T cells enriched from blood (not recorded which). CDR3 amino acids: CASSQERRKGGNTIYF. Written as DNA, the CDR3 is TGTGCCAGCAGCCAAGAACGGCGGAAAGGTGGAAACACCATATATTTT.